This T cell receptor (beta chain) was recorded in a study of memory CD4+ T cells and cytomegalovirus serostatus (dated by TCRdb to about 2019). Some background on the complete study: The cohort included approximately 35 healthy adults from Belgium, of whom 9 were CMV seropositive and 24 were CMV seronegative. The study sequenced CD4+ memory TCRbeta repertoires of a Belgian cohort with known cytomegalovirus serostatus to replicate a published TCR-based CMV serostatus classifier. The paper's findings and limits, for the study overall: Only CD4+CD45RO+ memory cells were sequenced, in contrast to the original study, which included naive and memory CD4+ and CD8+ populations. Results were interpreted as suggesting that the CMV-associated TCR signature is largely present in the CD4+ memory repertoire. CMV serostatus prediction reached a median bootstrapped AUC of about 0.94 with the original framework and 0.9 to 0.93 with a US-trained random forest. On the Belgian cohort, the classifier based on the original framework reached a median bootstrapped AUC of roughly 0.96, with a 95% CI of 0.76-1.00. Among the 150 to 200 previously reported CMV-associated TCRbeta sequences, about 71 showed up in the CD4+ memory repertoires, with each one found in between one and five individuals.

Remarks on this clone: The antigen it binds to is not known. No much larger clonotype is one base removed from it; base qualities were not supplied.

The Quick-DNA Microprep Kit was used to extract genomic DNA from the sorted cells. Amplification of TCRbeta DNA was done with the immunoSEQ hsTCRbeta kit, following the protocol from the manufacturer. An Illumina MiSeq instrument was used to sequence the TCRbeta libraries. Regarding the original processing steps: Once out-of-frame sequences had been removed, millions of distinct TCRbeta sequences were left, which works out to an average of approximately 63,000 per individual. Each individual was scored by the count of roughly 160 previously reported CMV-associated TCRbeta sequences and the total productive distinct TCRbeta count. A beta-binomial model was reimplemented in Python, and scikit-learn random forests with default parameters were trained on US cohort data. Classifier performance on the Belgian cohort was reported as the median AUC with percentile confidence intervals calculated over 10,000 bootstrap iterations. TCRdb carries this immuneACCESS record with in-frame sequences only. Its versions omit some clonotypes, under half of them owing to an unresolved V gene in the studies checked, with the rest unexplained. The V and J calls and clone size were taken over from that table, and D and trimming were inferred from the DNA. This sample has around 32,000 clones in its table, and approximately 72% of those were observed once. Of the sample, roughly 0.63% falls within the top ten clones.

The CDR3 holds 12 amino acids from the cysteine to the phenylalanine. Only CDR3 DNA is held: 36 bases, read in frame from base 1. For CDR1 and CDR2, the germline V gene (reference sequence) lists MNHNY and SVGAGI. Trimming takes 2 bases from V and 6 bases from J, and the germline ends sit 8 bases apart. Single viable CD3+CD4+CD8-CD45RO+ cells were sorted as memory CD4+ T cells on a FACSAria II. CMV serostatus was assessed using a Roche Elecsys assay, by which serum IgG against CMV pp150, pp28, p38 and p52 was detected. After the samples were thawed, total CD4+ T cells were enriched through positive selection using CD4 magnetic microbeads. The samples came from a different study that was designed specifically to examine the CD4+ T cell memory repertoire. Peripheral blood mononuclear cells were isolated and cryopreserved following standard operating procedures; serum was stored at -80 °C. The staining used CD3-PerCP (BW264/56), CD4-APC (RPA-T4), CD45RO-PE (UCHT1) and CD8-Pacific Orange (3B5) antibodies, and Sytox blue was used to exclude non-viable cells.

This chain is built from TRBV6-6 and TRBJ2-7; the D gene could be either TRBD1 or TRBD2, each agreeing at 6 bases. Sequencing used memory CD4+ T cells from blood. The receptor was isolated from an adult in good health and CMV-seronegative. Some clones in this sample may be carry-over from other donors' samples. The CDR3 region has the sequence CASSYGGGEQYF. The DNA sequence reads TGTGCCAGCAGTTACGGAGGGGGCGAGCAGTACTTC.